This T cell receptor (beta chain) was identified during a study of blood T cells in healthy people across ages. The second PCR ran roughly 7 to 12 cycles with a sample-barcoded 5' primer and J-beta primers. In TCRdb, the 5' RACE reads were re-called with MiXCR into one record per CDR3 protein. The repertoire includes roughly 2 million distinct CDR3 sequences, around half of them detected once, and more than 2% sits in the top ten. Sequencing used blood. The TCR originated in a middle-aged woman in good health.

The CDR3 reads CASRRLAGEGLDTQYF. In DNA, the CDR3 is TGTGCCAGCAGGAGGCTAGCGGGCGAGGGCTTAGATACGCAGTATTTT. The chain has TRBV6-5 and TRBJ2-3; TRBD2 agrees at 8 bases. In germline, CDR1 is MNHEY, CDR2 SVGAGI. Trimming took 6 bases from V and 5 from J; bases not matched to a gene: 13. The CDR3 is made up of 16 amino acids.